The following is a T cell receptor beta chain sequence with its context. Its specific antigen is unknown. No quality values exist for individual bases; no much larger clone is one base distant. Instrument used: Illumina HiSeq 1500. In TCRdb, the public reads were trimmed at Q25 with fastp and aligned with MiXCR, with productive beta chains retained. Each CDR3 protein appears once, grouped with its most common genes and DNA. Within this sample are about 400,000 distinct CDR3 sequences, with about a sixth of them counted one time only. The ten largest clones add up to 7.5% to 9% of the sample. This entry belongs to a study of T cell repertoires in cytomegalovirus infection (dated by TCRdb to the late 2010s). Some background on the complete study: Donor HLA type was relevant to the analysis, because carriage of CMV infection together with the matching HLA type was indicated by public TCR beta signatures. General study outcomes and caveats: In both this cohort and an independent cohort of several hundred donors, the cumulative frequency of public TCR beta family members distinguished carriers of CMV infection plus the relevant HLA type. The ex vivo response was dominated by HLA-C-restricted CMV-specific TCR beta clonotypes, which also provided the single most frequent clonotype in two of eight donors.

Deletion took 1 base off V and 9 bases off J, with a span of 13 bases between the germline ends. The germline V gene gives CDR1 as SGHTA and CDR2 as FQGNSA. There are 15 amino acids in the CDR3, from cysteine to phenylalanine inclusive. Only the CDR3 DNA is retained, 45 bases long and in frame from the first base. Sequenced input: PBMCs. This chain is built from TRBV7-2 and TRBJ1-6, with no confidently assigned D gene. This receptor was obtained from a human donor in good health (CMV status not recorded). Some clones in this sample may be carry-over from other donors' samples. The bases are TGTGCCAGCAGCTTAGGGGCGGCAGATGGTTCACCCCTCCACTTT. Its protein reads: CASSLGAADGSPLHF.